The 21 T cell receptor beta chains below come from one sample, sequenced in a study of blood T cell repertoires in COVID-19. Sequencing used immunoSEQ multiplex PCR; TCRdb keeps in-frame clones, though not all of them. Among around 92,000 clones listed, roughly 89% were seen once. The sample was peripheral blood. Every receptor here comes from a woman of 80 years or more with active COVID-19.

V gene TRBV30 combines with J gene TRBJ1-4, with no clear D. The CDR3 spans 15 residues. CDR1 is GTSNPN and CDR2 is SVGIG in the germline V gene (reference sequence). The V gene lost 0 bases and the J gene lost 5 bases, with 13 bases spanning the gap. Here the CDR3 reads CAWSVLAGENEKLFF. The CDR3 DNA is TGTGCCTGGAGTGTACTGGCCGGGGAAAATGAAAAACTGTTTTTT.

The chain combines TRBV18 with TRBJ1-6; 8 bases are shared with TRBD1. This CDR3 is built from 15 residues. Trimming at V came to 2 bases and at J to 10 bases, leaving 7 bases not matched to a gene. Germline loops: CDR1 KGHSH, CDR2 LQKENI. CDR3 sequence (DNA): TGTGCCAGCTCACCAGCCGGGACAGGAGGCTCACCCCTCCACTTT. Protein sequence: CASSPAGTGGSPLHF.

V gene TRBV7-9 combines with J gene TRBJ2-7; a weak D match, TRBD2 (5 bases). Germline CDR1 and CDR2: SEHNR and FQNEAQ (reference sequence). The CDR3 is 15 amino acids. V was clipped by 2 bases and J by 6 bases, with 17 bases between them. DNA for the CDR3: TGTGCCAGCAGCTTATTGGCGCGGGCCCTCGGCGAGCAGTACTTC. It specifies CASSLLARALGEQYF.

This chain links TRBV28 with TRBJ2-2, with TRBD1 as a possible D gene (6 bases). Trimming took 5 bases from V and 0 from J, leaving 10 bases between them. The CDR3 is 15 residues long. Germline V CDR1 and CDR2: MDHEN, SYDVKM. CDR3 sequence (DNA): TGTGCCAGCAGTCCAGGGACAACGAACACCGGGGAGCTGTTTTTT. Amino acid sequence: CASSPGTTNTGELFF.

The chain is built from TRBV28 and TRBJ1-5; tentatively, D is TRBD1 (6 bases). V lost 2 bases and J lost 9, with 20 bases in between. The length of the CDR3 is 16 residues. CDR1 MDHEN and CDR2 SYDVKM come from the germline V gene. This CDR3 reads CASSLNLWTAQRPQHF. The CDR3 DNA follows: TGTGCCAGCAGTTTAAACCTTTGGACAGCCCAACGGCCCCAGCATTTT.

The CDR3 is CASRAGTSTLFHEQYF. The CDR3 nucleotides read TGTGCCAGCAGGGCCGGGACTAGCACGTTGTTCCACGAGCAGTACTTC. The gene calls are TRBV28 and TRBJ2-7; 9 bases match TRBD2. The V gene end was trimmed by 6 bases and the J gene end by 5 bases; junction bases not matched to a gene: 14. This CDR3 is 16 amino acids long. Germline V gene lookup returns CDR1 MDHEN and CDR2 SYDVKM.

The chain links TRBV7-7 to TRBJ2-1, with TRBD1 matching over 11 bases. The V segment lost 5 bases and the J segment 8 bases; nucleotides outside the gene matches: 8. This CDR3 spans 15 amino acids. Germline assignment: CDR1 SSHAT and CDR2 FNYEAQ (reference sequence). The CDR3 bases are TGTGCCAGCAGCAAAGGACAGGGGGCCTTGGATGAGCAGTTCTTC. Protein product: CASSKGQGALDEQFF.

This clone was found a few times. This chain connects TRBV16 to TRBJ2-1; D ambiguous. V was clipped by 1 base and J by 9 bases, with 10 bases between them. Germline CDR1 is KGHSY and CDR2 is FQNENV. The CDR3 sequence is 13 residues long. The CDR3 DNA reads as TGTGCCAGCAGCCAATTAGTAGAGTTTGAGCAGTTCTTC. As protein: CASSQLVEFEQFF.

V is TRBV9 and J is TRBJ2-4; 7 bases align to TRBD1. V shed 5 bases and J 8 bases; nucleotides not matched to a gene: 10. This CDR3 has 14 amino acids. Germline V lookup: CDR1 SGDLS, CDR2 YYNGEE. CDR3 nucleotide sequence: TGTGCCAGCAGTCAGAAGGGGGCTCTGGACATTCAGTACTTC. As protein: CASSQKGALDIQYF. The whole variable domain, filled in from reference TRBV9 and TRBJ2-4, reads DSGVTQTPKHLITATGQRVTLRCSPRSGDLSVYWYQQSLDQGLQFLIQYYNGEERAKGNILERFSAQQFPDLHSELNLSSLELGDSALYFCASSQKGALDIQYFGAGTRLSVL.

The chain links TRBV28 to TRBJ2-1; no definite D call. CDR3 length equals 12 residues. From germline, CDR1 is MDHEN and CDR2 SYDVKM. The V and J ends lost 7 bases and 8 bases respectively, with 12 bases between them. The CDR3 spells CASTALVHEQFF. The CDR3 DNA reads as TGTGCCAGCACCGCGTTAGTCCATGAGCAGTTCTTC.

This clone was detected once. The CDR3 is CASSENRGHQPQHF. CDR3 DNA: TGTGCCAGTAGTGAAAACAGGGGGCATCAGCCCCAGCATTTT. This chain links TRBV19 with TRBJ1-5, with 9 bases fitting TRBD1. V shed 5 bases, J shed 5 bases, and the junction held 4 bases outside the gene matches. Germline CDR1 and CDR2: LNHDA and SQIVND (reference sequence). The CDR3 has 14 residues.

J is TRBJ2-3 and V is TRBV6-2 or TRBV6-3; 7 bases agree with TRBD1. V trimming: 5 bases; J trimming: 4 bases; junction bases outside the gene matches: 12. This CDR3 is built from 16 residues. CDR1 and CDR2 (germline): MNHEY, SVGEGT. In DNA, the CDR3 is TGTGCCAGCAGTCAACTACAGGGGCCGAGGTCAGATACGCAGTATTTT. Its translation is CASSQLQGPRSDTQYF.

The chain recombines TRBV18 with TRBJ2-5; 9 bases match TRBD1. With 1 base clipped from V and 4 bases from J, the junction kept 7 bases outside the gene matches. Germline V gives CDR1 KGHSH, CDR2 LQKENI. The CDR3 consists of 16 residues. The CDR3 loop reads CASSPRWDRVVETQYF. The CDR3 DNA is TGTGCCAGCTCACCACGATGGGACAGGGTCGTAGAGACCCAGTACTTC.

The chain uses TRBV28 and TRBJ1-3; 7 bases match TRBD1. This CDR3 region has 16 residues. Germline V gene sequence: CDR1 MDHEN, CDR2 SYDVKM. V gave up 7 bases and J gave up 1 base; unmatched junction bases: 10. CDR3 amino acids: CASNKGAMVSGNTIYF. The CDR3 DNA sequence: TGTGCCAGCAACAAGGGGGCGATGGTATCTGGAAACACCATATATTTT.

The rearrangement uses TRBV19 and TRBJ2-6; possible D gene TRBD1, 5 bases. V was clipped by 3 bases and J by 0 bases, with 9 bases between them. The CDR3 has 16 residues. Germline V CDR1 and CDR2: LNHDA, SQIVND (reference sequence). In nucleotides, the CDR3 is TGTGCCAGTAGTATCGTGGGGCTCTCTGGGGCCAACGTCCTGACTTTC. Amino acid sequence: CASSIVGLSGANVLTF.

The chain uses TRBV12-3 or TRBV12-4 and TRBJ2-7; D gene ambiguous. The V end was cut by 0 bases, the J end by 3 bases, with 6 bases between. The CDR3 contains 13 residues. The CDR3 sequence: CASSLAVIYEQYF. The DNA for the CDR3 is TGTGCCAGCAGTTTAGCCGTAATCTACGAGCAGTACTTC.

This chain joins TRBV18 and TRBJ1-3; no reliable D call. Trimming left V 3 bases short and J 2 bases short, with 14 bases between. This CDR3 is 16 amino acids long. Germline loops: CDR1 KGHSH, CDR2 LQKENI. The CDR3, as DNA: TGTGCCAGCTCACCGAACAGCCCGTGGGCTGGAAACACCATATATTTT. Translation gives CASSPNSPWAGNTIYF.

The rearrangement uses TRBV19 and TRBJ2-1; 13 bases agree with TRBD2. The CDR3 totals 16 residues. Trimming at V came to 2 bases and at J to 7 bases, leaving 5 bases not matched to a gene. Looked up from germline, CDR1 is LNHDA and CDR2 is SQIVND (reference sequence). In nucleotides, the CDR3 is TGTGCCAGTAGTATACTACTAGCGGGAGGGGGTAATGAGCAGTTCTTC. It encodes CASSILLAGGGNEQFF.

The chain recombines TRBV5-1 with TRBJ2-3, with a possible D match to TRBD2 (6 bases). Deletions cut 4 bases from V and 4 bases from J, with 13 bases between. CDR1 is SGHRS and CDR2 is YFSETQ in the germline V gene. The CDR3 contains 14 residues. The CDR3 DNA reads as TGCGCCAGCAGCCTAGGCGGGATGGCAGATACGCAGTATTTT. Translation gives CASSLGGMADTQYF. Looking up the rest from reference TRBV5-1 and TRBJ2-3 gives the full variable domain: KAGVTQTPRYLIKTRGQQVTLSCSPISGHRSVSWYQQTPGQGLQFLFEYFSETQRNKGNFPGRFSGRQFSNSRSEMNVSTLELGDSALYLCASSLGGMADTQYFGPGTRLTVL.

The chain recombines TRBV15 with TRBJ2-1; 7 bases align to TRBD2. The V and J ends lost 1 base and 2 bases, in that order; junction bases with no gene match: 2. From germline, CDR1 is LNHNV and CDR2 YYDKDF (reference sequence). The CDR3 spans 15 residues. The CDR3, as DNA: TGTGCCACCAGCAGAGGCCGGGGGGCCTACAATGAGCAGTTCTTC. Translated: CATSRGRGAYNEQFF.

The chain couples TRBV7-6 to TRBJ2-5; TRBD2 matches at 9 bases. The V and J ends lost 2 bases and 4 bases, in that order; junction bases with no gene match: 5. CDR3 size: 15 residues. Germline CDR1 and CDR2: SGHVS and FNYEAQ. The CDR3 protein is CASSLWGGRAETQYF. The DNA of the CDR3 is TGTGCCAGCAGCTTATGGGGCGGGAGGGCAGAGACCCAGTACTTC.